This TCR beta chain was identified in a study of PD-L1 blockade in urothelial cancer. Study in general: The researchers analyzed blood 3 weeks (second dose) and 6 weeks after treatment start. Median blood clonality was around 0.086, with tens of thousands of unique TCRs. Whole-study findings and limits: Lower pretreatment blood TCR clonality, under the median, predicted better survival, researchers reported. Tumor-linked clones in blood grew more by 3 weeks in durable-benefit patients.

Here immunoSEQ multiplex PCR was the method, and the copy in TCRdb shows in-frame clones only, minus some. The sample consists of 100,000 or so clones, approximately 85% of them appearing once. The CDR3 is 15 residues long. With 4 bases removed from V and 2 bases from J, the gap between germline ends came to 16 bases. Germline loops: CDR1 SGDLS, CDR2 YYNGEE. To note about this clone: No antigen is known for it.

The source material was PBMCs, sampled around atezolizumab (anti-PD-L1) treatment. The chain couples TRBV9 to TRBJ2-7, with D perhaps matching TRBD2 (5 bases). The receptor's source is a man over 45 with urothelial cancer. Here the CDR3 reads CASSPEGAGAYEQYF. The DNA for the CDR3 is TGTGCCAGCAGCCCAGAGGGTGCAGGCGCCTACGAGCAGTACTTC. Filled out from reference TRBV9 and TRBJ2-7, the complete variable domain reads DSGVTQTPKHLITATGQRVTLRCSPRSGDLSVYWYQQSLDQGLQFLIQYYNGEERAKGNILERFSAQQFPDLHSELNLSSLELGDSALYFCASSPEGAGAYEQYFGPGTRLTVT.